The clone carrying this TCR beta chain was seen more than once but under ten times. These data originate in a study of T cells in Graves' hyperthyroidism and ophthalmopathy. Study context: At the time of initial diagnosis and before any treatment, peripheral blood was collected.

V was clipped by 2 bases and J by 3 bases; unmatched bases: 2. Germline CDR1 is KGHSH and CDR2 is LQKENI. The CDR3 extends over 14 amino acids. A lack of ophthalmopathy progression within 18 months defined stable Graves' hyperthyroidism. For the diagnoses, clinical symptoms, serum thyroxine and TRAb, thyroid ultrasound and orbital computed tomography were used. PBMCs were obtained from approximately 10 ml fresh peripheral blood. RNA transcripts yielded amplified TCR beta CDR3 regions. The HTBI primer set was used in a first-round RT-PCR of the TCR CDR3. A single record per CDR3 protein comes from TCRdb applying MiXCR to the multiplex PCR reads. The sample consists of about 210,000 distinct CDR3 sequences, approximately 17% of them appearing once.

Sequenced material: blood. The receptor was derived from a middle-aged man with Graves' hyperthyroidism. This sequence joins TRBV18 and TRBJ2-3; 7 bases map to TRBD2. The CDR3 sequence is CASSPGRETDTQYF. The CDR3 DNA reads as TGTGCCAGCTCACCAGGGAGGGAGACAGATACGCAGTATTTT.